This T cell receptor beta chain was profiled in a study of blood T cell repertoires in COVID-19 (dated by TCRdb to the early 2020s). As for the study more broadly: Samples covering the acute and convalescent phases of COVID-19 were provided by collaborators in the United States, Italy and Spain. The material from the prospective study consisted of cDNA or gDNA derived from T cells, B-cell-depleted T cells, or PBMCs. Deeply sampled blood TCRbeta repertoires from subjects exposed to, actively infected with, or recovered from COVID-19 were included in the dataset. A freely available public database, intended as a resource for researchers studying the immune response to SARS-CoV-2, is where the repertoires were released. The samples were drawn from the first 160 participants of the ongoing ImmuneRACE study and from 1,254 subjects provided by 6 global collaborators. Nearly every sample came with metadata listing a de-identified subject ID, COVID-19 status, age in years and sex. HLA class I and class II types, where available, came from metadata supplied by the sample provider rather than from assay-based typing.

Overall study outcomes, separate from this receptor: How much clinical and demographic metadata was included differed by source and by participant, and the metadata was provided uncurated.

As for this clone: Its antigen specificity is not known. Base-call qualities are not available, and no considerably larger clone is one nucleotide away.

From a lookup of the germline V gene, CDR1 and CDR2 are SQVTM and ANQGSEA. The CDR3 has 14 amino acids, counting the end cysteine and phenylalanine. Left in the record is the CDR3 DNA by itself, 42 bases read in frame from the first base. The germline ends are 10 bases apart after V is trimmed by 2 bases and J by 1 base. The collaborating institutions used their own protocols to collect whole blood in K2EDTA tubes. For TCRbeta analysis, collaborator samples were shipped as frozen whole blood, as isolated PBMCs, or as DNA extracted from either sample type. TCRbeta CDR3 regions were amplified from genomic DNA using the immunoSEQ Assay, a bias-controlled multiplex PCR. The authors' pipeline ran thus. Within the assay, amplification of reference gene primers was used to estimate how many nucleated cells each sample contained. Sequence reads were collapsed and filtered to measure the absolute abundance of every unique TCRbeta CDR3 rearrangement. Productive Simpson clonality was computed per sample as the square root of Simpson's diversity index over productive rearrangements. The immuneACCESS repertoire file appears here via TCRdb, limited to in-frame rearrangements. These files lack a portion of the clones; in checked studies, under half of the deficit traces to unresolved V genes, and the cause of the others is not known. That table is the source of V, J and clone size, and D and trimming were worked out from the DNA. This sample gives about 86,000 clones in total; roughly 84% of them show up just once. The ten biggest clones cover approximately 34% of the sample.

The V gene is TRBV29-1 and the J gene is TRBJ2-3, with TRBD1 perhaps the D gene, on 6 matching bases. The sequence derives from a woman aged 80 or over with active or convalescent COVID-19. The sequenced sample was peripheral blood. CDR3 protein: CSVEQTGRTDTQYF. The DNA sequence reads TGCAGCGTTGAACAGACAGGCCGCACAGATACGCAGTATTTT.